Included here is one T cell receptor beta chain sequence, with context. Recruits, aged about 18 to 100 years, lived in 25 or so US areas. This sample stems from a study of blood T cell repertoires in COVID-19. In the study overall: COVID-19 samples from acute and convalescent phases originated in the United States, Italy and Spain. T cells, B-cell-depleted T cells, or PBMCs supplied cDNA or gDNA.

CDR1 and CDR2 from the germline V gene are MNHNY and SVGAGI (reference sequence). Trimming pared 0 bases from V and 5 bases from J, leaving 10 bases between. The CDR3 spans 14 residues. Sequencing was performed with immunoSEQ multiplex PCR; in TCRdb, only in-frame clones are kept and a portion is missing. The profile shows around 380,000 clones, more than 70% of them singletons. Sequenced: PBMCs or T cells enriched from blood (not recorded which). The sequence derives from a man under 40 who had recovered from COVID-19. The chain couples TRBV6-6 to TRBJ1-2, with D perhaps matching TRBD1 (6 bases). The CDR3 loop reads CASSYSQGNYGYTF. The DNA of the CDR3 is TGTGCCAGCAGTTACTCGCAGGGGAATTATGGCTACACCTTC.